This TCR beta chain was identified during a study of blood T cell repertoires in COVID-19. Background on the study: COVID-19 samples collected from the United States, Italy and Spain covered acute and convalescent phases.

The table came from immunoSEQ multiplex PCR; TCRdb's copy has only in-frame clones and leaves some out. The data contain about 150,000 clones, over 80% of them seen just once; the ten biggest clones take up less than 0.95%. This clone has only a few counts. Germline loops: CDR1 KGHSH, CDR2 LQKENI. This CDR3 comprises 13 residues. Trimming took 2 bases from V and 6 from J, leaving 10 bases between them. This TCR came from a woman aged 45-65 years with acute or convalescent COVID-19. The chain links TRBV18 to TRBJ1-1, with no clear D. Material: peripheral blood. CDR3 sequence: CASSPAGLPEAFF. CDR3 sequence (DNA): TGTGCCAGCTCACCAGCAGGCCTCCCTGAAGCTTTCTTT.